This TCR beta chain was obtained from a study of post-analysis software for immune sequencing data. Findings and caveats of the study: F measure clustering grouped samples strongly by preparation batch. In patients, TRBV5-6, TRBV5-1 and TRBV20-1 belonged to five or six TRBV segments found more frequently than in controls. In multiple sclerosis, normalized Chao1 diversity was significantly below that of controls.

Between the trimmed V and J ends, which lost 2 bases and 0 bases, there was a span of 13 bases. Per the germline V gene, CDR1 is DFQATT and CDR2 is SNEGSKA (reference sequence). The CDR3 spans 16 residues. Every TCR beta cDNA library bore unique molecular identifiers. When about 0.85 to 11 million T cells were used, they gave some 540,000 cDNA molecules. One entry per CDR3 protein, called by TCRdb with MiXCR from the PCR reads. This sample has 450,000 or so distinct CDR3 sequences; less than 45% occur once, and the top ten carry 12%. Of note for this clonotype: Antigen specificity is unknown.

Specimen: blood. The genes are TRBV20-1 and TRBJ1-4; D possibly corresponds to TRBD1 (6 bases). The receptor comes from a girl between 5 and 17 years old with multiple sclerosis. Here the CDR3 reads CSARHREISTNEKLFF. For the CDR3, the DNA is TGCAGTGCTAGACACAGGGAGATTTCAACTAATGAAAAACTGTTTTTT.